These 21 T cell receptor beta chains originate from one sample sequenced in a study of identical twins. TCRdb reprocessed the 5' RACE reads with MiXCR, giving one entry per CDR3 protein. The sample yields some 500,000 distinct CDR3 sequences, 13% to 15% seen once. The data were also submitted as part of a second study, on yellow fever vaccine responses in identical twins.

Material for sequencing was CD4+ T cells sorted from blood. Source of these receptors: a woman aged 18 to 35 in good health.

This clonotype was observed a few times. V usage is TRBV7-2 and J usage is TRBJ2-1; TRBD2 matches at 7 bases. CDR3 length equals 15 residues. In germline, CDR1 is SGHTA, CDR2 FQGNSA. V gave up 2 bases and J gave up 3 bases; unmatched junction bases: 4. This chain's CDR3 is CASSLLADSYNEQFF. CDR3 in DNA: TGTGCCAGCAGCTTACTAGCGGATAGCTACAATGAGCAGTTCTTC.

This chain connects TRBV20-1 to TRBJ1-2; tentatively, D is TRBD1 (6 bases). Germline-derived CDR1 and CDR2 are DFQATT and SNEGSKA (reference sequence). The CDR3 is 13 residues long. Between the trimmed V and J ends, which lost 3 bases and 4 bases, there was a span of 12 bases. This CDR3 is CSASQGIGYGYTF. The DNA for the CDR3 is TGCAGTGCTAGCCAGGGGATCGGCTATGGCTACACCTTC.

The V gene is TRBV5-1, the J gene TRBJ2-3; 15 nucleotides agree with TRBD2. The CDR3 is made up of 16 amino acids. Per germline, CDR1 SGHRS and CDR2 YFSETQ. Germline trimming cut 4 bases from V and 6 bases from J; bases unmatched to any gene: 6. This CDR3 is CASSPGLAGGEDTQYF. In DNA form, the CDR3 reads TGCGCCAGCAGCCCGGGACTAGCGGGAGGTGAGGATACGCAGTATTTT.

The sample holds a few counts of this clonotype. This chain uses TRBV5-8 with TRBJ2-1; 7 bases align to TRBD1. The V and J ends lost 2 bases and 3 bases, in that order; junction bases with no gene match: 5. CDR3 length: 15 amino acids. The germline CDR1 and CDR2 sequences are SGHTS and YDEGEE. CDR3: CASSLYGTVYNEQFF. CDR3 DNA sequence: TGTGCCAGCAGCTTATACGGGACAGTCTACAATGAGCAGTTCTTC.

Many counts were recorded for this clonotype. CDR3 coding DNA: TGCAGCCATACGGGAGGGCCCCAAGAGACCCAGTACTTC. This translates into CSHTGGPQETQYF. The chain combines TRBV29-1 with TRBJ2-5; TRBD2 aligns across 8 bases. V lost 8 bases and J lost 1; bases outside the gene matches: 6. The CDR3 covers 13 residues. The germline V gene encodes CDR1 SQVTM and CDR2 ANQGSEA.

In this sample, this clonotype turned up a few times. This chain connects TRBV2 to TRBJ2-3; possible D gene TRBD1, 6 bases. In germline, CDR1 is SNHLY, CDR2 FYNNEI. There are 14 residues in the CDR3. Trimming shortened V by 11 bases and J by 2 bases, and 17 bases separated the two germline ends. CDR3 DNA sequence: TGTGCCGGCATGCGAGGGGGAACCACAGATACGCAGTATTTT. This translates into CAGMRGGTTDTQYF.

The V gene is TRBV2, the J gene TRBJ2-7; 10 positions agree with TRBD1. Per the germline V gene, CDR1 is SNHLY and CDR2 is FYNNEI. This CDR3 has 14 residues. Trimming removed 6 bases from V and 6 bases from J; junction bases left unmatched: 8. CDR3: CASSHGTGVSEQYF. The CDR3, as DNA: TGTGCCAGCAGCCACGGGACAGGGGTGAGCGAGCAGTACTTC.

This clonotype was recorded a few times. The rearrangement links TRBV28 to TRBJ2-7; TRBD1 matches 8 bases. The CDR3 is 14 amino acids. The trim removed 6 bases at V and 6 bases at J, leaving 10 bases unmatched. Germline lookup yields CDR1 MDHEN and CDR2 SYDVKM. In DNA, the CDR3 is TGTGCCAGCAGGGCCCAGGGGGCGCCTGGCGAGCAGTACTTC. Protein: CASRAQGAPGEQYF.

There are a few counts of this clonotype. The chain joins TRBV7-9 to TRBJ2-3; unclear D gene. Trimming took off 11 bases at V and 4 bases at J, with 10 bases between the two ends. The CDR3 is 11 amino acids. CDR1 and CDR2 from the germline V gene are SEHNR and FQNEAQ (reference sequence). The CDR3: CAAPEADTQYF. As DNA, the CDR3 is TGTGCCGCCCCCGAGGCAGATACGCAGTATTTT.

The V call is TRBV25-1, the J call TRBJ2-3; 7 positions agree with TRBD1. Germline V gene lookup returns CDR1 MGHDK and CDR2 SYGVNS. The CDR3 is 18 residues long. V trimming: 3 bases; J trimming: 2 bases; junction bases outside the gene matches: 14. The CDR3 spells CASSDPRQGLLHTDTQYF. The CDR3 DNA reads as TGTGCCAGCAGTGACCCTCGACAGGGATTACTTCACACAGATACGCAGTATTTT. Full variable domain (missing parts from reference TRBV25-1 and TRBJ2-3): EADIYQTPRYLVIGTGKKITLECSQTMGHDKMYWYQQDPGMELHLIHYSYGVNSTEKGDLSSESTVSRIRTEHFPLTLESARPSHTSQYLCASSDPRQGLLHTDTQYFGPGTRLTVL.

This clonotype was counted between two and nine times. The rearrangement links TRBV6-1 to TRBJ2-3; D is possibly TRBD1 (6 bases). Per the germline V gene, CDR1 is MNHNS and CDR2 is SASEGT. V lost 5 bases and J lost 4, with 13 bases in between. This CDR3 spans 14 amino acids. The CDR3 protein is CASSQDSRADTQYF. In nucleotides, the CDR3 is TGTGCCAGCAGTCAGGACAGCCGGGCAGATACGCAGTATTTT.

Many counts were recorded for this clonotype. The J gene is TRBJ1-2, the V gene TRBV5-1, with a weak D call TRBD1 (5 bases). The germline V and J ends were trimmed by 1 base and 3 bases, with 13 bases remaining between them. The germline V gene has CDR1 SGHRS and CDR2 YFSETQ. The CDR3 runs to 15 residues. CDR3 protein: CASSLSSGEYYGYTF. The DNA for the CDR3 is TGCGCCAGCAGCTTGTCTTCGGGGGAGTACTATGGCTACACCTTC.

The chain combines TRBV12-3 or TRBV12-4 with TRBJ2-3; 9 bases map to TRBD2. V shed 9 bases and J 0 bases; nucleotides not matched to a gene: 13. CDR3 length: 17 residues. The CDR3 loop is CASTWGAGGTSTDTQYF. CDR3 nucleotides: TGTGCCAGTACCTGGGGCGCGGGAGGGACCAGCACAGATACGCAGTATTTT.

This clonotype was counted a few times. The chain carries TRBV7-3 and TRBJ2-1; 9 nucleotides line up with TRBD1. The CDR3 sequence is 16 residues long. V was pared by 3 bases and J by 9 bases, with 12 bases of the junction left unmatched. Per the germline V gene, CDR1 is SGHTA and CDR2 is FQGTGA. The CDR3 nucleotides are TGTGCCAGCAGCTTGGCTGGTGGGACAGGGATTAGTGAGCAGTTCTTC. This translates into CASSLAGGTGISEQFF.

This rearrangement joins TRBV5-5 to TRBJ2-1, with D uncertain. Germline values: CDR1 SGHKS, CDR2 YYEKEE (reference sequence). V was pared by 1 base and J by 8 bases, with 7 bases between. The CDR3 covers 12 residues. The CDR3 protein is CASSLPKHEQFF. CDR3 nucleotide sequence: TGTGCCAGCAGCTTGCCGAAGCATGAGCAGTTCTTC.

This clonotype showed up just a few times. The chain has TRBV7-2 and TRBJ2-3; D is possibly TRBD2 (6 bases). Trimming took off 6 bases at V and 6 bases at J, with 16 bases between the two ends. CDR3 length equals 14 residues. Germline CDR1 is SGHTA and CDR2 is FQGNSA. The CDR3: CASRTGVRRDTQYF. Here the CDR3 DNA reads TGTGCCAGCAGGACGGGAGTTCGTAGGGATACGCAGTATTTT. The full variable domain, with the rest looked up from reference TRBV7-2 and TRBJ2-3, is GAGVSQSPSNKVTEKGKDVELRCDPISGHTALYWYRQSLGQGLEFLIYFQGNSAPDKSGLPSDRFSAERTGGSVSTLTIQRTQQEDSAVYLCASRTGVRRDTQYFGPGTRLTVL.

This chain joins TRBV7-3 and TRBJ2-2; tentative D call: TRBD2 (5 bases). Trimming removed 5 bases at V and 3 bases at J, with 13 bases between. CDR1 and CDR2 (germline): SGHTA, FQGTGA. This CDR3 is 15 amino acids long. The CDR3 reads CASSETEVDTGELFF. The CDR3 DNA is TGTGCCAGCAGCGAGACGGAGGTCGACACCGGGGAGCTGTTTTTT. Looking up the rest from reference TRBV7-3 and TRBJ2-2 gives the full variable domain: GAGVSQTPSNKVTEKGKYVELRCDPISGHTALYWYRQSLGQGPEFLIYFQGTGAADDSGLPNDRFFAVRPEGSVSTLKIQRTERGDSAVYLCASSETEVDTGELFFGEGSRLTVL.

CDR3 DNA: TGTACCTGCAGTCCGGGACTAGCGGGAGGGAAAAACCAAGAGACCCAGTACTTC. This translates into CTCSPGLAGGKNQETQYF. V gene TRBV2 combines with J gene TRBJ2-5; 16 bases match TRBD2. CDR1 is SNHLY and CDR2 is FYNNEI in the germline V gene. The CDR3 length is 18 residues.

This clonotype has just a few counts. The chain recombines TRBV3-1 with TRBJ1-1; possible D gene TRBD1, 5 bases. Trimming took off 11 bases at V and 1 base at J, with 17 bases between the two ends. Germline loops: CDR1 LGHDT, CDR2 YNNKEL (reference sequence). The CDR3 is 14 residues long. The CDR3 coding sequence is TGTGCCTCCCGGGGGTCAGAAAGGAACACTGAAGCTTTCTTT. Its protein is CASRGSERNTEAFF.

This clonotype was recorded a few times. The J gene is TRBJ2-2, the V gene TRBV6-2 or TRBV6-3; TRBD2 is a possible D gene (5 bases). The length of the CDR3 is 14 residues. Germline V lookup: CDR1 MNHEY, CDR2 SVGEGT. V was trimmed by 11 bases and J by 6 bases, leaving 19 bases between them. The CDR3 sequence is CAPTHRREPGELFF. The DNA of the CDR3 is TGTGCCCCCACTCATAGAAGGGAGCCCGGGGAGCTGTTTTTT.

This clonotype has ten or more counts. The rearrangement uses TRBV5-1 and TRBJ2-1; 8 nucleotides align to TRBD2. V gave up 2 bases and J gave up 6 bases; unmatched junction bases: 4. Per germline, CDR1 SGHRS and CDR2 YFSETQ. This CDR3 has 14 residues. The CDR3 is CASSLTGGGNEQFF. The CDR3 DNA is TGCGCCAGCAGCTTAACGGGAGGGGGCAATGAGCAGTTCTTC.